The entry that follows covers one TCR beta chain sequence. The antigen remains unidentified. This sample is drawn from a study of T cells in localized non-small cell lung cancer. Sequencing used immunoSEQ multiplex PCR; TCRdb keeps in-frame clones, though not all of them. The sample has 30,000 or so clones; 88% are singletons. General study results and limits: Median approximately 61 top-100 tumor clones were shared with paired adjacent lung. There was higher T cell clonality in uninvolved adjacent lung than in tumor, and it was highest there. Higher blood T cell density went with longer overall survival.

The CDR3 has 16 amino acids. Trimming stripped 4 bases from V and 0 bases from J, with 13 bases between. CDR1 is SNHLY, CDR2 FYNNEI, per germline. This receptor was identified in a woman aged 35 to 75 with stage III lung adenocarcinoma. This specimen was peripheral blood mononuclear cells, taken before any cancer treatment. This chain joins TRBV2 and TRBJ1-3, with a possible D match to TRBD1 (5 bases). The CDR3: CASSALGPYSGNTIYF. The DNA of the CDR3 is TGTGCCAGCAGTGCGCTGGGACCGTACTCTGGAAACACCATATATTTT.